This T cell receptor beta chain was sequenced during a study of blood T cell repertoires in COVID-19. Data came from immunoSEQ multiplex PCR; TCRdb stores just in-frame clones and leaves some out. The sample holds 65,000 to 85,000 clones; around 87% are singletons and the top ten take approximately 10%. The TCR sequence derives from a woman in her late teens or twenties with acute or convalescent COVID-19. The sequenced sample consisted of peripheral blood.

CDR3 DNA: TGTGCCAGTAGTATGTTCCGGGACAGGGATGAAAAACTGTTTTTT. Encoded protein: CASSMFRDRDEKLFF. The chain uses TRBV19 and TRBJ1-4; 9 nucleotides align to TRBD1. There are 15 residues in the CDR3. The V and J ends lost 3 bases and 6 bases, in that order; junction bases with no gene match: 5. CDR1 and CDR2 from the germline V gene are LNHDA and SQIVND (reference sequence).